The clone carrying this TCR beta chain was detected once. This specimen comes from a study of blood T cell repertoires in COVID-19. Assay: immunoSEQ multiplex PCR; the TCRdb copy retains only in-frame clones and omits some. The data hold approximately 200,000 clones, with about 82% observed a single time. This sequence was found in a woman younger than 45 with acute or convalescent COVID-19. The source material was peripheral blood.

The CDR3 sequence is CASSLVGRVIPEAFF. CDR3 nucleotides: TGTGCCAGCAGCTTAGTGGGCAGGGTGATACCTGAAGCTTTCTTT. The chain uses TRBV7-9 and TRBJ1-1; possibly TRBD1 for D (5 bases). V lost 1 base and J 6 bases, leaving 15 bases between the germline ends. Germline assignment: CDR1 SEHNR and CDR2 FQNEAQ (reference sequence). The CDR3 has 15 amino acids.